This T cell receptor (beta chain) was recorded in a study of CD8 T cells in ankylosing spondylitis. Study observations and caveats: Some of the motif variants had earlier been found in reactive arthritis patients' fluid and blood. Disease-linked clones displayed a CD8+ phenotype and appeared relatively rarely in peripheral blood. It was reported that disease-linked clones were significantly enriched in matched ankylosing spondylitis synovial fluid.

Library preparation for TCR beta used quantitative 5'-RACE with molecular barcodes. MiXCR was run by TCRdb on the 5' RACE reads, yielding one entry per CDR3 protein. In the table there are about 300,000 distinct CDR3 sequences, about 20% of which are singletons. Turning to this clonotype: Its target is unknown.

The sample consisted of blood, either unsorted or a sorted T cell fraction (not recorded which). This TCR came from a female donor with ankylosing spondylitis or in good health (not recorded which).

In DNA, the CDR3 is TGTGCCAGCAGCTTAATGGCAGCACCTAACTATGGCTACACCTTC. This gives the protein CASSLMAAPNYGYTF. The rearrangement uses TRBV7-9 and TRBJ1-2; no clear D gene. The CDR3 extends over 15 amino acids. Germline CDR1 and CDR2: SEHNR and FQNEAQ (reference sequence). Trimming removed 2 bases from V and 0 bases from J, with 10 bases in between.